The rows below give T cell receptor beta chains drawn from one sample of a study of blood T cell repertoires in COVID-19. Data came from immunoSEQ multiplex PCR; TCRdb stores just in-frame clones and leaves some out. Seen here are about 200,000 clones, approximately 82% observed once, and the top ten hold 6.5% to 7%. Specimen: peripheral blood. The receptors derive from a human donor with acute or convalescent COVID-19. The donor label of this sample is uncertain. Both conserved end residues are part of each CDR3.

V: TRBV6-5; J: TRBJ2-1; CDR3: CASSSFDSNNEQFF
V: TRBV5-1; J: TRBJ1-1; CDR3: CASSQIMNTEAFF
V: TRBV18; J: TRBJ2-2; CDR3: CASSTGLAGVNGELFF
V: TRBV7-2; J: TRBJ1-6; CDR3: CASSLGSTGGSPLHF
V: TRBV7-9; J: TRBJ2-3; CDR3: CASSPKAGTSGGTTDTQYF
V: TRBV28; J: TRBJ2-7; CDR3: CASSEGDYLGGNEQYF
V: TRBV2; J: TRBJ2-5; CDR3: CASSVRDSQETQYF
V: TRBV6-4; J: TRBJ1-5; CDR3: CAGRLNRVKGLDNQPQHF
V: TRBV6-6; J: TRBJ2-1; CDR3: CASSYSADSYNEQFF
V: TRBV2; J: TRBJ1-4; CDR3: CASNQVASNEKLFF
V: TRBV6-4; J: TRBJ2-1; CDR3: CASSVGQTSYNEQFF
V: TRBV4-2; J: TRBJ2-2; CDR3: CASSQEALVFGELFF
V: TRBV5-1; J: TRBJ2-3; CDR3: CASSAASIGATDTQYF
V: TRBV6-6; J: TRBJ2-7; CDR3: CASSRLGTGVHEQYF
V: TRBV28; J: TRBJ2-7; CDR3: CASSSYEAPNEQYF
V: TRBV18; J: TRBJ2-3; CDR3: CASSPPVSSGSTQYF
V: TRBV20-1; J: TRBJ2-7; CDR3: CSARWAYEQYF
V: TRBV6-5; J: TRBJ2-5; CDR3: CASSQGTGLQETQYF
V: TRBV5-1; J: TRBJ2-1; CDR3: CASSFLAGVGAYNEQFF
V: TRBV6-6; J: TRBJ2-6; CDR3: CASSSGETGANVLTF
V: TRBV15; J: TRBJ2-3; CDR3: CATSSSGRSTDTQYF
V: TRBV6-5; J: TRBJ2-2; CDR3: CASSPFSGNTGELFF
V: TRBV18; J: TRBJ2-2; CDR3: CASSLWGGYGQQTGELFF
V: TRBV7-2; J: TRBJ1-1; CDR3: CASSLGHVQGVEAFF
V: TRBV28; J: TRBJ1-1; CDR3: CASSSRAGSAFF
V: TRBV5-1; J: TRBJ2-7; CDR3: CASSISGTGFLEQYF
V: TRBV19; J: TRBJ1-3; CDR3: CATHRGNSGNTIYF
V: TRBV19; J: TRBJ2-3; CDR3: CASMSGSQTDTQYF
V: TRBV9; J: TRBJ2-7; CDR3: CASSVQSSPGVGEQYF
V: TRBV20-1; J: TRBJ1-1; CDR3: CSASYRQGANTEAFF
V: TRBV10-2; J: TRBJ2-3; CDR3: CASSAGLAGATDTQYF
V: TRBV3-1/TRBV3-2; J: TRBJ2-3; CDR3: CASSPQGDTQYF
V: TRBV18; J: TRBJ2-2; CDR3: CASSPLPSGATGELFF
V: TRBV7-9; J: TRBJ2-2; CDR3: CASSLASGRSTGELFF
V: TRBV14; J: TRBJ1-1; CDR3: CASSPQGYTEAFF
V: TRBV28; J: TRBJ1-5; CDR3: CASRVSTVNQPQHF
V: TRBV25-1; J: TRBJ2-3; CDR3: CASSVRLQSTDTQYF
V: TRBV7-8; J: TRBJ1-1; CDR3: CASSLGQLGRAFF
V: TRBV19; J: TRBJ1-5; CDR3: CASTSLGGFQPQHF
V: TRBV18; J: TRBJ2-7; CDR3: CASSRGLADYEQYF
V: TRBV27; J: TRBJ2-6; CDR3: CASSLSSSGANVLTF
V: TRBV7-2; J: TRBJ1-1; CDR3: CASSPDRGNTEAFF
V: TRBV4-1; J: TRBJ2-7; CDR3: CASSQKFTGDRVYEQYF
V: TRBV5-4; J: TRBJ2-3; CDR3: CASSGDRGRTDTQYF
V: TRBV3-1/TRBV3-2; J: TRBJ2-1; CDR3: CASSPSGDGRYNEQFF
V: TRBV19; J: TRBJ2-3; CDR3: CASSIGQGAADTQYF
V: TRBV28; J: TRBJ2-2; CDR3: CASRGGGNTGELFF
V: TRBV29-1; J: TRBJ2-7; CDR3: CSVGTSGSYEQYF
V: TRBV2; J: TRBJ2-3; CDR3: CASSPTGGADTQYF
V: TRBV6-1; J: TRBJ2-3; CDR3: CASSDQEADTQYF